This entry lists 30 T cell receptor beta chains sequenced from one sample in a study of control samples from healthy donors and cancer patients. Libraries were prepared by immunoSEQ multiplex PCR; TCRdb keeps only in-frame clonotypes and omits some of them. This sample carries more than 120,000 clones, more than 85% of them seen once, and the ten largest clones take 3.2%. Sequenced: blood. All receptors come from a man under 40 in good health.

V and J are TRBV24-1 and TRBJ1-5; maybe TRBD1 (5 bases). The CDR3 has 14 residues. From germline, CDR1 is KGHDR and CDR2 SFDVKD. V lost 1 base and J lost 4, with 7 bases in between. CDR3 nucleotides: TGTGCCACCAGTGATTTCGGGGGTAATCAGCCCCAGCATTTT. Protein product: CATSDFGGNQPQHF.

This clone was detected once. The chain couples TRBV3-1 (or the pseudogene TRBV3-2) to TRBJ1-3; D possibly corresponds to TRBD1 (5 bases). The germline CDR1 and CDR2 sequences are LGHDT and YNNKEL (reference sequence). V gave up 0 bases and J gave up 1 base, with 19 bases separating them. CDR3 length: 19 residues. The chain's CDR3 is CASSQDDFRYRGSGNTIYF. The CDR3 DNA sequence: TGTGCCAGCAGCCAAGATGATTTCCGGTATAGGGGATCTGGAAACACCATATATTTT.

This clone was picked up one time. The chain is built from TRBV12-3 or TRBV12-4 and TRBJ1-3; no clear D gene. The V and J ends lost 5 bases and 3 bases respectively, with 5 bases between them. The CDR3 is 12 amino acids. CDR3 sequence (DNA): TGTGCCAGCAGTCGGGGTGGAAACACCATATATTTT. It translates to CASSRGGNTIYF.

The CDR3: CASSPASAGSNQPQHF. Here the CDR3 DNA reads TGTGCCAGCAGTCCAGCGTCGGCAGGCAGCAATCAGCCCCAGCATTTT. This sequence joins TRBV27 and TRBJ1-5; D is unclear. Germline-derived CDR1 and CDR2 are MNHEY and SMNVEV (reference sequence). V was clipped by 5 bases and J by 1 base, with 15 bases between them. The CDR3 runs 16 residues.

This chain uses TRBV6-6 with TRBJ2-1; 8 positions match TRBD1. The length of the CDR3 is 14 residues. In germline, CDR1 is MNHNY, CDR2 SVGAGI (reference sequence). J lost 9 bases, V lost 8 bases, and 12 bases had no gene match. CDR3 loop: CASGHAGGRVEQFF. The DNA of the CDR3 is TGTGCCAGCGGTCATGCAGGGGGCAGGGTTGAGCAGTTCTTC.

This chain links TRBV11-2 with TRBJ1-2; a possible D gene is TRBD1 (6 bases). The CDR3 totals 14 residues. The germline CDR1 and CDR2 sequences are SGHAT and FQNNGV. With 4 bases removed from V and 2 bases from J, the gap between germline ends came to 11 bases. This CDR3 is CASSYSDRNYGYTF. The CDR3 DNA sequence: TGTGCCAGCAGCTACTCCGACAGGAACTATGGCTACACCTTC.

CDR3 DNA: TGTGCCAGCAGCGTAGAATTAGCGTTCGACAATGAGCAGTTCTTC. Translating gives CASSVELAFDNEQFF. This chain connects TRBV9 to TRBJ2-1; maybe TRBD2 (5 bases). This CDR3 has 15 residues. Germline V lookup: CDR1 SGDLS, CDR2 YYNGEE. Trimming removed 0 bases at V and 5 bases at J, with 12 bases between.

V usage is TRBV18 and J usage is TRBJ1-1; 12 bases fit TRBD1. CDR1 and CDR2 from the germline V gene are KGHSH and LQKENI. This CDR3 is 17 amino acids long. V lost 2 bases and J lost 5; bases outside the gene matches: 9. The CDR3 region has the DNA TGTGCCAGCTCACCAACCGGGACAGGGGGCGCCGGGACTGAAGCTTTCTTT. Residues: CASSPTGTGGAGTEAFF. Using reference TRBV18 and TRBJ1-1 for the parts outside the CDR3, the full variable domain is NAGVMQNPRHLVRRRGQEARLRCSPMKGHSHVYWYRQLPEEGLKFMVYLQKENIIDESGMPKERFSAEFPKEGPSILRIQQVVRGDSAAYFCASSPTGTGGAGTEAFFGQGTRLTVV.

This clone appeared once. The chain carries TRBV7-8 and TRBJ2-7, with D tentatively TRBD2 (6 bases). V was trimmed by 0 bases and J by 0 bases, leaving 15 bases between them. This CDR3 has 17 residues. The germline V gene has CDR1 SGHVS and CDR2 FQNEAQ. DNA of the CDR3: TGTGCCAGCAGCTTAGCGCGGGGAGACTTCAGCTCCTACGAGCAGTACTTC. Protein: CASSLARGDFSSYEQYF.

DNA of the CDR3: TGTGCCAGCAGCTCCCCGGACAGGGGATCCTACGAGCAGTACTTC. As protein: CASSSPDRGSYEQYF. The rearrangement uses TRBV7-2 and TRBJ2-7; 9 bases are shared with TRBD1. The CDR3 loop spans 15 amino acids. Germline V gene data show CDR1 as SGHTA and CDR2 as FQGNSA. The junction had 5 bases not matched to a gene; V was cut back by 4 bases and J by 1 base.

The chain links TRBV3-1 (or the pseudogene TRBV3-2) to TRBJ1-3, with D perhaps matching TRBD1 (6 bases). V was pared by 0 bases and J by 3 bases, with 9 bases between. The CDR3 is 15 amino acids. Germline V gene lookup returns CDR1 LGHDT and CDR2 YNNKEL (reference sequence). The CDR3 sequence: CASSQDRGFGNTIYF. The CDR3 DNA follows: TGTGCCAGCAGCCAAGACAGGGGTTTTGGAAACACCATATATTTT.

The CDR3 reads CASSRTAGGLEQYF. The CDR3 nucleotides read TGTGCCAGCAGTCGGACAGCGGGGGGGCTCGAGCAGTACTTC. The chain employs TRBV11-2 and TRBJ2-7, with 10 bases identical to TRBD2. Trimming took 6 bases from V and 6 from J; bases not matched to a gene: 8. Germline CDR1 and CDR2: SGHAT and FQNNGV. The CDR3 runs 14 residues.

This chain connects TRBV25-1 to TRBJ2-4; unclear D gene. Trimming removed 2 bases at V and 13 bases at J, with 12 bases between. This CDR3 comprises 12 residues. CDR1 and CDR2 (germline): MGHDK, SYGVNS. CDR3 nucleotide sequence: TGTGCCAGCAGTGAAGTTGGAAACCGCCAGTACTTC. This codes for CASSEVGNRQYF. The full variable domain, rest sourced from reference TRBV25-1 and TRBJ2-4, is EADIYQTPRYLVIGTGKKITLECSQTMGHDKMYWYQQDPGMELHLIHYSYGVNSTEKGDLSSESTVSRIRTEHFPLTLESARPSHTSQYLCASSEVGNRQYFGAGTRLSVL.

The chain joins TRBV5-1 to TRBJ1-6; TRBD1 agrees at 7 bases. V lost 5 bases to trimming and J lost 4 bases; unmatched junction nucleotides: 12. Germline V gene sequence: CDR1 SGHRS, CDR2 YFSETQ. The CDR3 loop spans 17 amino acids. In DNA form, the CDR3 reads TGCGCCAGCAGAACGGGAACCGACAGGGTGTATAATTCACCCCTCCACTTT. This encodes CASRTGTDRVYNSPLHF.

V gene TRBV27 combines with J gene TRBJ1-2; D is unclear. CDR1 MNHEY and CDR2 SMNVEV come from the germline V gene (reference sequence). The CDR3 has 15 amino acids. V was cut by 7 bases and J by 8 bases, with 23 bases left in between. The CDR3 DNA reads TGTGCCAGCACTACGTGGAGAGCAGGAGCGTTCGGCTACACCTTC. This gives the protein CASTTWRAGAFGYTF.

This chain links TRBV29-1 with TRBJ2-5; D call uncertain. The V end lost 6 bases, the J end lost 5 bases, and 13 bases lay between the germline ends. CDR3 size: 12 residues. The germline V gene encodes CDR1 SQVTM and CDR2 ANQGSEA. CDR3 sequence reads: CSVPVETETQYF. In DNA form, the CDR3 reads TGCAGCGTGCCGGTAGAGACGGAGACCCAGTACTTC.

The V and J genes are TRBV7-9 and TRBJ2-4; D call uncertain. The CDR3 runs to 16 residues. Trimming removed 1 base from V and 0 bases from J, with 10 bases in between. Germline values: CDR1 SEHNR, CDR2 FQNEAQ (reference sequence). CDR3 DNA sequence: TGTGCCAGCAGCTTAGAGGCGGATCTAGCCAAAAACATTCAGTACTTC. Amino acid sequence: CASSLEADLAKNIQYF.

The chain couples TRBV27 to TRBJ2-3; unclear D gene. CDR3 length: 15 amino acids. CDR1 MNHEY and CDR2 SMNVEV come from the germline V gene (reference sequence). V was cut by 2 bases and J by 0 bases, with 9 bases left in between. The CDR3 spells CASSLVARSTDTQYF. In DNA form, the CDR3 reads TGTGCCAGCAGTTTAGTAGCCCGAAGCACAGATACGCAGTATTTT.

V gene TRBV7-9 combines with J gene TRBJ1-1; D is undetermined. V gave up 2 bases and J gave up 9 bases, with 7 bases separating them. The CDR3 extends over 11 amino acids. Germline loops: CDR1 SEHNR, CDR2 FQNEAQ (reference sequence). CDR3 amino acids: CASSLTEKAFF. In DNA, the CDR3 is TGTGCCAGCAGCTTAACAGAAAAAGCTTTCTTT.

The V and J genes are TRBV5-4 and TRBJ1-5; D gene ambiguous. Germline-derived CDR1 and CDR2 are SGHNT and YYREEE (reference sequence). Trimming stripped 0 bases from V and 1 base from J, with 5 bases between. CDR3 length: 14 residues. CDR3 nucleotides: TGTGCCAGCAGCTTGGGGGCGAGCAATCAGCCCCAGCATTTT. Translated, it gives CASSLGASNQPQHF.

V usage is TRBV2 and J usage is TRBJ1-2; D gene uncertain. Per germline, CDR1 SNHLY and CDR2 FYNNEI. With 2 bases removed from V and 1 base from J, the gap between germline ends came to 23 bases. This CDR3 has 19 amino acids. DNA for the CDR3: TGTGCCAGCAGTGAATTCGTTCAAGGTTGGGATTTTCGTAACTATGGCTACACCTTC. Translating it yields CASSEFVQGWDFRNYGYTF.

This chain uses TRBV9 with TRBJ2-2, with D maybe TRBD2 (6 bases). V was trimmed by 2 bases and J by 4 bases, leaving 6 bases between them. This CDR3 has 13 amino acids. Looked up from germline, CDR1 is SGDLS and CDR2 is YYNGEE. Here the CDR3 reads CASSVGGTGELFF. In nucleotides, the CDR3 is TGTGCCAGCAGCGTCGGGGGCACCGGGGAGCTGTTTTTT.

The chain has TRBV5-1 and TRBJ1-2, with 9 bases matching TRBD1. CDR1 is SGHRS, CDR2 YFSETQ, per germline. V lost 3 bases, J lost 6 bases, and 18 bases stayed unmatched. This CDR3 is 18 amino acids long. CDR3 loop: CASSSSGTGTLPGDGYTF. DNA of the CDR3: TGCGCCAGCAGCTCCTCCGGGACAGGGACCCTACCAGGGGATGGCTACACCTTC.

The J gene is TRBJ1-2, the V gene TRBV4-1; D is ambiguous. The CDR3 runs 14 residues. V gave up 4 bases and J gave up 8 bases, with 17 bases separating them. The germline CDR1 and CDR2 sequences are MGHRA and YSYEKL. The CDR3 region is CASSLDSGLEGYTF. CDR3 DNA sequence: TGCGCCAGCAGCCTAGATTCCGGGTTGGAAGGCTACACCTTC.

The V and J genes are TRBV5-4 and TRBJ1-1, with D perhaps matching TRBD1 (6 bases). CDR3 length: 15 amino acids. The germline CDR1 and CDR2 sequences are SGHNT and YYREEE (reference sequence). The germline V and J ends were trimmed by 0 bases and 1 base, with 10 bases remaining between them. The CDR3 sequence is CASSLGAGENTEAFF. In DNA form, the CDR3 reads TGTGCCAGCAGCTTGGGGGCAGGGGAGAACACTGAAGCTTTCTTT.

J is TRBJ1-6 and V is TRBV6-1, with 8 nucleotides matching TRBD1. The V gene end was trimmed by 1 base and the J gene end by 9 bases; junction bases not matched to a gene: 2. The CDR3 has 14 amino acids. Germline-derived CDR1 and CDR2 are MNHNS and SASEGT. CDR3 region: CASSEGQGTSPLHF. The CDR3 region has the DNA TGTGCCAGCAGTGAAGGACAGGGGACTTCACCCCTCCACTTT.

This sequence joins TRBV9 and TRBJ1-1; 9 bases match TRBD1. Germline CDR1 reads SGDLS; CDR2 reads YYNGEE. The CDR3 contains 15 residues. V lost 0 bases, J lost 11 bases, and 11 bases stayed unmatched. The CDR3 sequence: CASSVDPGTGSMAFF. CDR3 DNA sequence: TGTGCCAGCAGCGTAGACCCCGGGACAGGGTCGATGGCTTTCTTT.

The chain has TRBV9 and TRBJ2-3; possibly TRBD1 for D (5 bases). Germline V lookup: CDR1 SGDLS, CDR2 YYNGEE. The length of the CDR3 is 15 residues. V was cut by 1 base and J by 4 bases, with 13 bases left in between. The CDR3 reads CASSVSRDDADTQYF. DNA of the CDR3: TGTGCCAGCAGCGTAAGCAGGGATGATGCAGATACGCAGTATTTT.

The gene calls are TRBV10-3 and TRBJ2-1; TRBD1 matches at 11 bases. The CDR3 sequence is 14 residues long. The J segment lost 9 bases and the V segment lost 11 bases, leaving 12 bases of the junction unmatched. The germline gives CDR1 ENHRY, CDR2 SYGVKD. As DNA, the CDR3 is TGTGCCTCCTCCGCCGGGACAGGGGGGGGTGAGCAGTTCTTC. Amino acids: CASSAGTGGGEQFF.

V is TRBV20-1 and J is TRBJ1-2; a possible D gene is TRBD1 (6 bases). Germline V gene sequence: CDR1 DFQATT, CDR2 SNEGSKA (reference sequence). The CDR3 extends over 12 amino acids. Trimming shortened V by 4 bases and J by 8 bases, and 14 bases separated the two germline ends. Written as DNA, the CDR3 is TGCAGTGCTATTGATGACAGGAACGGCTACACCTTC. Protein product: CSAIDDRNGYTF.